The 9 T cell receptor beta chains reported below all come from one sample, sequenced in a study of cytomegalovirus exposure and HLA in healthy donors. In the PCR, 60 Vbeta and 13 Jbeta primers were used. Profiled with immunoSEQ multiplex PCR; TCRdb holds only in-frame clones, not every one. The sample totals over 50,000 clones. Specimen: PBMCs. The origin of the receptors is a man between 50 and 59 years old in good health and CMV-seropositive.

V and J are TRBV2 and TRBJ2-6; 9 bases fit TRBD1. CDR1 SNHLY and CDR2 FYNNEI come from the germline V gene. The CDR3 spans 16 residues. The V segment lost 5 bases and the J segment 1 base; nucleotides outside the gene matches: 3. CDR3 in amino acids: CASSPGTGSGANVLTF. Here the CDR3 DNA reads TGTGCCAGCAGTCCCGGGACAGGGTCTGGGGCCAACGTCCTGACTTTC. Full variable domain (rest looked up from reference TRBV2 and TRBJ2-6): EPEVTQTPSHQVTQMGQEVILRCVPISNHLYFYWYRQILGQKVEFLVSFYNNEISEKSEIFDDQFSVERPDGSNFTLKIRSTKLEDSAMYFCASSPGTGSGANVLTFGAGSRLTVL.

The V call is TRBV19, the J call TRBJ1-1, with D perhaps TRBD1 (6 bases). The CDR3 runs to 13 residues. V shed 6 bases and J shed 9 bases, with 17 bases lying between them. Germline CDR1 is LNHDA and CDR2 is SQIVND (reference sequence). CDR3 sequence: CASSLVQGIQAFF. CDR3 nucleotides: TGTGCCAGTAGCCTGGTCCAGGGGATACAAGCTTTCTTT.

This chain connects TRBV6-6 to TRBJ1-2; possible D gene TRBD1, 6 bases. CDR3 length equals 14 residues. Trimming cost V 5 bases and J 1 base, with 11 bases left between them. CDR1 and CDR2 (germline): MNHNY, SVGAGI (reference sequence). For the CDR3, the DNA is TGTGCCAGCAGTCGAAACAGGGATAACTATGGCTACACCTTC. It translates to CASSRNRDNYGYTF.

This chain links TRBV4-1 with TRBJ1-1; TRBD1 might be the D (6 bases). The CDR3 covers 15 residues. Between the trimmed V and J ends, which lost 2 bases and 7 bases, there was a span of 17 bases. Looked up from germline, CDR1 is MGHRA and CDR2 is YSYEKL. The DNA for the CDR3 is TGCGCCAGCAGCCAAATCGGGGGGGCCTTAGGTGAAGCTTTCTTT. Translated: CASSQIGGALGEAFF.

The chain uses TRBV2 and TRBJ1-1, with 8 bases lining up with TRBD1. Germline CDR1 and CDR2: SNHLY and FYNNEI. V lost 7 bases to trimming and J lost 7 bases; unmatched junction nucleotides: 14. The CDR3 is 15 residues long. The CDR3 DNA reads TGTGCCAGCACCTTAGGACAGGGCCAGCTTGATGAAGCTTTCTTT. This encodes CASTLGQGQLDEAFF.

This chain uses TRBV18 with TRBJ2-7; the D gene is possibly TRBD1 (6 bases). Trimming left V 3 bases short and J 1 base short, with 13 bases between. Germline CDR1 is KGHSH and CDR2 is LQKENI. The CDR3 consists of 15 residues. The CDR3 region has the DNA TGTGCCAGCTCACCGGGGTCACAGGGATCCTACGAGCAGTACTTC. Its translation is CASSPGSQGSYEQYF.

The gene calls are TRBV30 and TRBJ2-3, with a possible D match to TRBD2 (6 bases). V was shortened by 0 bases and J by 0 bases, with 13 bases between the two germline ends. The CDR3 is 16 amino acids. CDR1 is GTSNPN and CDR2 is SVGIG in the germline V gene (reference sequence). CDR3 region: CAWSVGLSGSTDTQYF. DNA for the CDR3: TGTGCCTGGAGTGTAGGACTAAGCGGGAGCACAGATACGCAGTATTTT. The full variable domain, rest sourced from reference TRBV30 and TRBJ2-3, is SQTIHQWPATLVQPVGSPLSLECTVEGTSNPNLYWYRQAAGRGLQLLFYSVGIGQISSEVPQNLSASRPQDRQFILSSKKLLLSDSGFYLCAWSVGLSGSTDTQYFGPGTRLTVL.

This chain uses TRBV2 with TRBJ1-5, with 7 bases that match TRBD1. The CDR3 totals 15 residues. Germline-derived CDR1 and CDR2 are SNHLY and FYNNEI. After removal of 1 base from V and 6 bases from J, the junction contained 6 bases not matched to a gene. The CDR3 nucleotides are TGTGCCAGCAGTGAAGGCCCCAGGGGGAGTCAGCCCCAGCATTTT. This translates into CASSEGPRGSQPQHF.

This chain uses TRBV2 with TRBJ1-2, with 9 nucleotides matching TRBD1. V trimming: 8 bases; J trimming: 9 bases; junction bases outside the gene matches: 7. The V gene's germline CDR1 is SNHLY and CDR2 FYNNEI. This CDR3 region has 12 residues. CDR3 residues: CASGTGSTRYTF. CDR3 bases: TGTGCCAGCGGGACAGGGAGTACGCGCTACACCTTC.